This paragraph reports one T cell receptor (beta chain). Its specific antigen is unknown. Qualities for individual bases were not recorded, and no much larger clone is one base off. The data were taken from a study of blood T cell repertoires in COVID-19 (TCRdb year 2020). Concerning the study at large: Collaborator samples came from the United States, Italy and Spain and covered acute and convalescent phases of COVID-19. The prospective study material was composed of cDNA or gDNA derived from T cells, B-cell-depleted T cells, or PBMCs. The dataset comprised deeply sampled blood TCRbeta repertoires from subjects exposed to, actively infected with, or recovered from COVID-19. A freely available public database, intended as a resource for researchers studying the immune response to SARS-CoV-2, is where the repertoires were released. Samples came from the ongoing ImmuneRACE study (first 160 participants) plus 1,254 subjects from 6 global collaborators. Nearly every sample came with metadata listing a de-identified subject ID, COVID-19 status, age in years and sex. Where HLA class I and class II types were available, the types were taken from metadata supplied by the sample provider, not from assay-based typing.

TCRbeta CDR3 regions were amplified from genomic DNA using the immunoSEQ Assay, a bias-controlled multiplex PCR. Per the authors' processing: The number of nucleated cells in each sample was estimated by amplification of reference gene primers within the assay. To quantify the absolute abundance of each unique TCRbeta CDR3 rearrangement, sequence reads were collapsed and filtered. Productive Simpson clonality was computed per sample as the square root of Simpson's diversity index over productive rearrangements. Imported from immuneACCESS, the table was reduced by TCRdb to in-frame sequences with V and J called. These copies leave out some clones; in studies compared against another copy, an unresolved V gene accounts for under half, and the cause of the remainder is not known. V and J calls and clone size are given by that table; D and trimming were obtained from the DNA. This sample comprises 250,000 to 350,000 clones, roughly 90% of them detected only once. The ten largest clonotypes hold around a sixth of the sample.

Participants in the prospective study were aged roughly 18 to 100 years, lived in over 20 United States geographic areas, and enrolled through a virtual design. In the prospective study, participants were assigned to cohorts based on the clinical history participants reported in a screening survey and a study questionnaire. ImmuneRACE Cohort 3 recovered participants were defined by two consecutive negative NP/OP PCR tests, healthcare professional clearance, or symptom resolution. Mobile phlebotomists in the prospective study collected whole blood, serum and a nasopharyngeal or oropharyngeal swab from every participant. Participants in the prospective study had the option to provide additional blood draws and questionnaires over an approximately two-month period. Prospective study blood samples were shipped either frozen or at room temperature before DNA extraction. From the cysteine up to the phenylalanine, the CDR3 has a length of 13 residues. Only the CDR3 DNA is retained, 39 bases long and in frame from the first base. Trimming takes 5 bases off V and 6 bases off J; junction bases not matched to a gene: 5. CDR1 and CDR2 are read off the germline V gene (reference sequence) as LNHDA and SQIVND.

Points the paper makes about the study in general: The quantity of clinical and demographic metadata differed by source and by participant and was supplied without curation.

The receptor was derived from a woman in her 30s who had recovered from COVID-19. The material sequenced was PBMCs or T cells enriched from blood (not recorded which). The sequence is built from TRBV19 and TRBJ2-3; 7 central nucleotides agree with TRBD2. The nucleotide sequence is TGTGCCAGTAGTGGGCAGGGAGGGGATACGCAGTATTTT. Translated, it reads CASSGQGGDTQYF.